These 20 T cell receptor beta chains were all obtained from the same sample, sequenced in a study of T cell repertoires in cytomegalovirus infection. Their antigen targets remain unknown. TCRdb re-called the reads with MiXCR, one entry per CDR3 protein. Of roughly 990,000 distinct CDR3 sequences listed, about a third are singletons. Here the sequenced sample was cultured CD8+ T cells from PBMCs, taken from culture after CMV antigen stimulation. These receptors originate from a human donor in good health (CMV status not recorded). Some clones in this sample may be carry-over from other donors' samples.

This clonotype appeared a few times. The rearrangement joins TRBV7-6 to TRBJ2-3; the match to TRBD2 covers 8 bases. The germline V gene has CDR1 SGHVS and CDR2 FNYEAQ. The CDR3 is 17 amino acids. Trimming cost V 5 bases and J 2 bases; bases outside gene matches: 12. The CDR3 DNA sequence: TGTGCCAGCAGCAAACCCCTTAGCGGGGAATACACAGATACGCAGTATTTT. It specifies CASSKPLSGEYTDTQYF.

The J gene is TRBJ2-5, the V gene TRBV7-4; 7 bases are a match to TRBD2. The germline gives CDR1 SGHVT, CDR2 SQSDAQ. V was pared by 5 bases and J by 4 bases, with 13 bases of the junction left unmatched. CDR3 length equals 16 residues. The CDR3 DNA reads TGTGCCAGCAGCCCCCCCCGGTTAGCGGGCCTAGAGACCCAGTACTTC. It codes for CASSPPRLAGLETQYF.

CDR3 nucleotide sequence: TGTGCCAGCAGCTTAAGGACAGGGGGGGAAGAGACCCAGTACTTC. It is translated as CASSLRTGGEETQYF. The chain is built from TRBV7-6 and TRBJ2-5; 10 bases align to TRBD1. CDR1 is SGHVS, CDR2 FNYEAQ, per germline. The trim removed 2 bases at V and 3 bases at J, leaving 3 bases unmatched. The CDR3 consists of 15 residues.

This clonotype was found many times. V gene TRBV7-8 combines with J gene TRBJ1-1; D is uncertain. Germline CDR1 reads SGHVS; CDR2 reads FQNEAQ. Deletions cut 6 bases from V and 10 bases from J, with 15 bases between. This CDR3 is 12 amino acids long. The CDR3: CASRLDGWGAFF. The CDR3, as DNA: TGTGCCAGCAGGCTAGACGGATGGGGAGCTTTCTTT.

There are many counts of this clonotype. V and J are TRBV28 and TRBJ1-4; D remains unclear. The germline gives CDR1 MDHEN, CDR2 SYDVKM. V shed 5 bases and J shed 9 bases, with 22 bases lying between them. This CDR3 spans 16 amino acids. CDR3 residues: CASSPLDERPFKKLFF. The CDR3 DNA follows: TGTGCCAGCAGTCCCCTGGACGAGAGACCCTTCAAAAAACTGTTTTTT.

A few counts support this clonotype. The genes are TRBV2 and TRBJ2-1, with D tentatively TRBD1 or TRBD2 (5 bases each). The germline V gene encodes CDR1 SNHLY and CDR2 FYNNEI. The CDR3 consists of 16 residues. The V and J ends lost 2 bases and 6 bases respectively, with 17 bases between them. The DNA for the CDR3 is TGTGCCAGCAGTGAACCGTCGGGGCCCTCCCCCAATGAGCAGTTCTTC. This gives the protein CASSEPSGPSPNEQFF. Based on the CDR3 plus reference TRBV2 and TRBJ2-1, the full variable domain is EPEVTQTPSHQVTQMGQEVILRCVPISNHLYFYWYRQILGQKVEFLVSFYNNEISEKSEIFDDQFSVERPDGSNFTLKIRSTKLEDSAMYFCASSEPSGPSPNEQFFGPGTRLTVL.

This rearrangement joins TRBV5-5 to TRBJ1-5; D unclear. This CDR3 comprises 16 residues. V was trimmed by 2 bases and J by 4 bases, leaving 16 bases between them. Germline CDR1 is SGHKS and CDR2 is YYEKEE (reference sequence). CDR3 sequence: CASSFADGQLNQPQHF. As DNA, the CDR3 is TGTGCCAGCAGCTTTGCCGACGGGCAGCTAAATCAGCCCCAGCATTTT.

This clonotype was counted between two and nine times. This sequence joins TRBV4-1 and TRBJ2-7; 12 bases agree with TRBD1. With 5 bases clipped from V and 6 bases from J, the junction kept 8 bases outside the gene matches. The CDR3 spans 15 residues. Germline CDR1 is MGHRA and CDR2 is YSYEKL. The CDR3 loop reads CASSNPGTGGREQYF. CDR3 DNA: TGCGCCAGCAGCAATCCGGGGACAGGGGGCCGCGAGCAGTACTTC.

As for this clonotype: Lacking the conserved final phenylalanine or tryptophan, this CDR3 likely reflects a read error. This sequence joins TRBV7-4 and TRBJ1-2; D is uncertain. V was cut by 3 bases and J by 2 bases, with 10 bases left in between. This CDR3 region has 14 residues. Germline CDR1 is SGHVT and CDR2 is SQSDAQ. This chain's CDR3 is CASSFVRPNYGYTS. In nucleotides, the CDR3 is TGTGCCAGCAGCTTTGTACGGCCAAACTATGGCTACACCTCC.

This chain links TRBV2 with TRBJ1-1, with 8 bases identical to TRBD1. The J segment lost 3 bases and the V segment lost 3 bases, leaving 3 bases of the junction unmatched. This CDR3 comprises 14 residues. Germline V gene sequence: CDR1 SNHLY, CDR2 FYNNEI. The CDR3 DNA reads TGTGCCAGCAGTGATAACAGGGGGGACACTGAAGCTTTCTTT. Its translation: CASSDNRGDTEAFF.

The chain carries TRBV5-5 and TRBJ2-2; 8 nucleotides line up with TRBD2. After removal of 1 base from V and 5 bases from J, the junction contained 4 bases not matched to a gene. The length of the CDR3 is 15 residues. The germline gives CDR1 SGHKS, CDR2 YYEKEE (reference sequence). The CDR3 reads CASSLNGGETGELFF. CDR3 DNA sequence: TGTGCCAGCAGCTTGAACGGGGGGGAAACCGGGGAGCTGTTTTTT.

The table lists this clonotype with a few counts. This rearrangement joins TRBV15 to TRBJ1-1; possible D gene TRBD1, 5 bases. V was cut by 8 bases and J by 0 bases, with 7 bases left in between. The CDR3 is 12 residues long. Per germline, CDR1 LNHNV and CDR2 YYDKDF (reference sequence). The CDR3 DNA is TGTGCCACCGGGACTCTGAACACTGAAGCTTTCTTT. The encoded protein is CATGTLNTEAFF.

The chain carries TRBV5-6 and TRBJ2-7; TRBD1 matches 9 bases. V was pared by 1 base and J by 6 bases, with 17 bases of the junction left unmatched. CDR3 length: 18 amino acids. Germline V gives CDR1 SGHDT, CDR2 YYEEEE. The CDR3 is CASSLTSGTGPDPCEQYF. CDR3 sequence (DNA): TGTGCCAGCAGCTTGACCTCCGGGACAGGGCCTGACCCCTGCGAGCAGTACTTC.

The chain combines TRBV7-9 with TRBJ2-7; D remains ambiguous. The CDR3 extends over 15 amino acids. Trimming took off 4 bases at V and 2 bases at J, with 15 bases between the two ends. CDR1 and CDR2 (germline): SEHNR, FQNEAQ (reference sequence). CDR3 DNA: TGTGCCAGCAGCTCTAGGGAAACGGGCCCCTACGAGCAGTACTTC. Protein: CASSSRETGPYEQYF.

The gene calls are TRBV15 and TRBJ1-3; tentative D call: TRBD1 (5 bases). The germline V and J ends were trimmed by 1 base and 3 bases, with 10 bases remaining between them. Germline V gene sequence: CDR1 LNHNV, CDR2 YYDKDF (reference sequence). CDR3 size: 15 residues. The CDR3 here is CATSRARDFGNTIYF. As DNA, the CDR3 is TGTGCCACCAGCAGAGCTAGGGACTTTGGAAACACCATATATTTT. The full variable domain, in which reference TRBV15 and TRBJ1-3 provide the parts outside the CDR3, is DAMVIQNPRYQVTQFGKPVTLSCSQTLNHNVMYWYQQKSSQAPKLLFHYYDKDFNNEADTPDNFQSRRPNTSFCFLDIRSPGLGDTAMYLCATSRARDFGNTIYFGEGSWLTVV.

For the CDR3, the DNA is TGTGCCACCCGGGGTCTAAATATTGCCAATGAGCAGTTCTTC. Translated, it gives CATRGLNIANEQFF. This sequence joins TRBV12-3 or TRBV12-4 and TRBJ2-1; D might be TRBD2 (5 bases). Trimming pared 10 bases from V and 6 bases from J, leaving 19 bases between. The CDR3 loop spans 14 amino acids.

V usage is TRBV29-1 and J usage is TRBJ2-5, with D uncertain. V lost 1 base to trimming and J lost 1 base, with 4 bases between them. From germline, CDR1 is SQVTM and CDR2 ANQGSEA. This CDR3 contains 12 residues. In DNA, the CDR3 is TGCAGCGTTGAAGGTGTCCAAGAGACCCAGTACTTC. This translates into CSVEGVQETQYF.

This clonotype was found a few times. The chain couples TRBV27 to TRBJ1-2; no definite D call. In germline, CDR1 is MNHEY, CDR2 SMNVEV (reference sequence). V lost 2 bases and J lost 7, with 20 bases in between. The CDR3 consists of 16 residues. The CDR3 reads CASSLLPTSLSLGYTF. DNA for the CDR3: TGTGCCAGCAGTTTACTACCGACCTCGCTTTCTCTTGGCTACACCTTC.

This clonotype was picked up a small number of times. This chain links TRBV4-2 with TRBJ2-1; D call uncertain. Germline CDR1 LGHNA, CDR2 YNFKEQ. The V end lost 0 bases, the J end lost 6 bases, and 15 bases lay between the germline ends. The CDR3 consists of 16 residues. The CDR3 nucleotides are TGTGCCAGCAGCCAAGATGGAATCCCCCCCGGCAATGAGCAGTTCTTC. It codes for CASSQDGIPPGNEQFF.

This clonotype showed up just a few times. This chain uses TRBV10-2 with TRBJ1-2; 9 positions match TRBD1. The CDR3 runs 14 residues. The V gene's germline CDR1 is WSHSY and CDR2 SAAADI. The junction had 4 bases not matched to a gene; V was cut back by 3 bases and J by 5 bases. The CDR3 sequence is CASSEQGTGYGYTF. DNA of the CDR3: TGCGCCAGCAGTGAACAAGGGACAGGGTATGGCTACACCTTC.